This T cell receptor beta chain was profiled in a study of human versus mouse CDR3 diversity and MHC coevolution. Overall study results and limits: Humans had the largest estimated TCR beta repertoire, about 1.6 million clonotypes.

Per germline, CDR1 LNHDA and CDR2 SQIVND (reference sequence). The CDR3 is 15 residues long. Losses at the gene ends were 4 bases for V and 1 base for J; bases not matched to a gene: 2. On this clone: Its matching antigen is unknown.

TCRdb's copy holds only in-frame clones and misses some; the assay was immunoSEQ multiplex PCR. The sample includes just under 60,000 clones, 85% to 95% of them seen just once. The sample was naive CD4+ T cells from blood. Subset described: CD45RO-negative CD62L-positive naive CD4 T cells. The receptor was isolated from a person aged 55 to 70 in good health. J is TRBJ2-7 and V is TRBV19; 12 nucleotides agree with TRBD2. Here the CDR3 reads CASSKGTSGSYEQYF. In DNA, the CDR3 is TGTGCCAGTAGTAAAGGGACTAGCGGGTCCTACGAGCAGTACTTC.